Shown below are 19 T cell receptor beta chains from a single sample sequenced in a study of blood T cells in healthy people across ages. With a J-beta primer mix and a sample-barcoded 5' primer, a second PCR ran about 7 to 11 cycles. In TCRdb, the 5' RACE reads were re-called with MiXCR into one record per CDR3 protein. The data contain 650,000 to 800,000 distinct CDR3 sequences, around 50% of them singletons. The source material was blood. The receptors shown here come from a woman older than 75 in good health.

The chain employs TRBV15 and TRBJ2-2; 8 nucleotides agree with TRBD1. The J segment lost 4 bases and the V segment lost 3 bases, leaving 4 bases of the junction unmatched. Germline V gives CDR1 LNHNV, CDR2 YYDKDF (reference sequence). CDR3 length: 15 amino acids. The CDR3 loop is CATSRGRGPTGELFF. In DNA, the CDR3 is TGTGCCACCAGCAGGGGCAGGGGGCCCACCGGGGAGCTGTTTTTT.

This chain connects TRBV7-2 to TRBJ2-5; no firm D call. V was clipped by 5 bases and J by 5 bases, with 18 bases between them. The CDR3 length is 15 residues. Germline CDR1 reads SGHTA; CDR2 reads FQGNSA. The CDR3 reads CASSPVLWGSETQYF. CDR3 in DNA: TGTGCCAGCAGCCCCGTTCTGTGGGGTTCGGAGACCCAGTACTTC.

CDR3 sequence reads: CASSLGQGFEQYF. Written as DNA, the CDR3 is TGTGCCAGCAGCTTAGGACAGGGTTTCGAGCAGTACTTC. V is TRBV7-2 and J is TRBJ2-7, with 7 bases matching TRBD1. The CDR3 consists of 13 residues. The V gene end was trimmed by 1 base and the J gene end by 6 bases; junction bases not matched to a gene: 3. Germline V lookup: CDR1 SGHTA, CDR2 FQGNSA.

The chain carries TRBV6-1 and TRBJ2-4; TRBD2 might be the D (6 bases). CDR1 and CDR2 from the germline V gene are MNHNS and SASEGT. This CDR3 is built from 13 residues. V lost 7 bases to trimming and J lost 6 bases, with 13 bases between them. The CDR3 DNA reads as TGTGCCAGCAAACGGACGGAGGGAAACATTCAGTACTTC. Its protein product is CASKRTEGNIQYF.

This clonotype was seen repeatedly, ten times or more. V is TRBV7-6 and J is TRBJ1-2; maybe TRBD1 (6 bases). The V gene's germline CDR1 is SGHVS and CDR2 FNYEAQ. This CDR3 region has 13 residues. Trimming left V 4 bases short and J 7 bases short, with 13 bases between. The CDR3 DNA sequence: TGTGCCAGCAGCTCCTACAGGGTCTCTGGCTACACCTTC. It translates to CASSSYRVSGYTF.

Ten or more counts support this clonotype. Here the CDR3 reads CAWTPLGSSYEQYF. The CDR3 DNA sequence: TGTGCCTGGACCCCCCTTGGCAGCTCCTACGAGCAGTACTTC. The rearrangement uses TRBV30 and TRBJ2-7, with D hard to call. The CDR3 extends over 14 amino acids. V was shortened by 4 bases and J by 0 bases, with 13 bases between the two germline ends. Germline V gives CDR1 GTSNPN, CDR2 SVGIG (reference sequence).

The CDR3 coding sequence is TGCAGTGCTAGTGGTGGCAGGGACTACGAGCAGTACTTC. This sequence encodes CSASGGRDYEQYF. The V call is TRBV20-1, the J call TRBJ2-7; D possibly corresponds to TRBD1 (5 bases). Germline V gene sequence: CDR1 DFQATT, CDR2 SNEGSKA (reference sequence). Trimming took 3 bases from V and 3 from J, leaving 12 bases between them. CDR3 length: 13 amino acids.

J is TRBJ1-6 and V is TRBV27; D gene unclear. Germline lookup yields CDR1 MNHEY and CDR2 SMNVEV (reference sequence). V lost 5 bases to trimming and J lost 14 bases, with 16 bases between them. CDR3 length: 13 amino acids. The DNA for the CDR3 is TGTGCCAGCAGTCTTGCTCCACCGGGGACCCTCCACTTT. This gives the protein CASSLAPPGTLHF.

The genes are TRBV10-2 and TRBJ2-5, with D perhaps matching TRBD1 (5 bases). Germline CDR1 is WSHSY and CDR2 is SAAADI. Deletions cut 6 bases from V and 5 bases from J, with 10 bases between. The CDR3 runs 12 residues. CDR3 sequence (DNA): TGCGCCAGCAGGGAAGGGGTGGAGACCCAGTACTTC. This translates into CASREGVETQYF.

This clonotype was counted ten times or more. The chain joins TRBV10-3 to TRBJ2-7, with unresolved D. This CDR3 contains 11 residues. Per germline, CDR1 ENHRY and CDR2 SYGVKD. Trimming cost V 7 bases and J 2 bases, with 6 bases left between them. This chain's CDR3 is CAIKDTYEQYF. The CDR3 DNA sequence: TGTGCCATCAAAGACACCTACGAGCAGTACTTC.

With regard to this clonotype: A read error is possible here, since a much larger clone lies one base away. This chain joins TRBV4-1 and TRBJ1-4, with D tentatively TRBD1 (5 bases). The CDR3 spans 16 residues. CDR1 is MGHRA, CDR2 YSYEKL, per germline. With 0 bases removed from V and 7 bases from J, the gap between germline ends came to 15 bases. The CDR3 is CASSQDPGTASEKLFF. The CDR3 DNA sequence: TGCGCCAGCAGCCAAGATCCCGGGACGGCTAGTGAAAAACTGTTTTTT.

This clonotype was detected only a few times. The chain recombines TRBV12-3 or TRBV12-4 with TRBJ2-5; 9 bases line up with TRBD1. V lost 6 bases, J lost 5 bases, and 10 bases stayed unmatched. The CDR3 is 15 amino acids. CDR3 residues: CASSLRTGASETQYF. The CDR3, as DNA: TGTGCCAGCAGCCTTCGGACAGGGGCGTCTGAGACCCAGTACTTC.

This clonotype was counted many times. The V call is TRBV29-1, the J call TRBJ2-3; D is possibly TRBD2 (6 bases). Per the germline V gene, CDR1 is SQVTM and CDR2 is ANQGSEA. Trimming took 4 bases from V and 0 from J, leaving 17 bases between them. The CDR3 runs 16 residues. CDR3 region: CSVAPTGTFSTDTQYF. The CDR3 nucleotides are TGCAGCGTTGCTCCTACCGGGACTTTTAGCACAGATACGCAGTATTTT.

This clonotype turned up a few times. The J gene is TRBJ1-2, the V gene TRBV5-6; 8 bases line up with TRBD1. CDR1 and CDR2 (germline): SGHDT, YYEEEE. The V and J ends lost 0 bases and 10 bases, in that order; junction bases with no gene match: 8. This CDR3 is 14 amino acids long. CDR3 in amino acids: CASSLGTGIYYYTF. The CDR3 bases are TGTGCCAGCAGCTTGGGGACAGGGATTTATTACTACACCTTC.

The gene calls are TRBV2 and TRBJ2-2; D possibly uses TRBD1 or TRBD2 (5 bases each). Trimming cost V 5 bases and J 5 bases, with 12 bases left between them. The CDR3 has 14 residues. Germline V gives CDR1 SNHLY, CDR2 FYNNEI. CDR3 nucleotides: TGTGCCAGCAGTAGGGACCGCAGAACCGGGGAGCTGTTTTTT. As protein: CASSRDRRTGELFF.

The V call is TRBV12-3 or TRBV12-4, the J call TRBJ1-6, with 8 bases that match TRBD1. V was clipped by 4 bases and J by 5 bases; unmatched bases: 1. The CDR3 covers 14 residues. The CDR3: CASSWGQDNSPLHF. The CDR3 DNA reads as TGTGCCAGCAGTTGGGGACAGGATAATTCACCCCTCCACTTT.

This clonotype occurred many times. The rearrangement joins TRBV27 to TRBJ2-1, with 11 bases matching TRBD1. The germline gives CDR1 MNHEY, CDR2 SMNVEV (reference sequence). J was trimmed by 8 bases and V by 2 bases; bases with no gene match: 11. The length of the CDR3 is 17 residues. This CDR3 reads CASSLQPGTGGRDEQFF. CDR3 coding DNA: TGTGCCAGCAGTTTACAACCCGGGACAGGGGGTAGGGATGAGCAGTTCTTC.

V gene TRBV5-1 combines with J gene TRBJ2-3, with D possibly being TRBD1 (5 bases). The CDR3 is made up of 15 amino acids. Trimming left V 5 bases short and J 4 bases short, with 17 bases between. The germline CDR1 and CDR2 sequences are SGHRS and YFSETQ. CDR3 region: CASRLDTSEADTQYF. In DNA, the CDR3 is TGCGCCAGCAGACTGGACACTTCCGAGGCAGATACGCAGTATTTT.

The V gene is TRBV6-5, the J gene TRBJ2-2; the match to TRBD2 covers 13 bases. Germline CDR1 reads MNHEY; CDR2 reads SVGAGI. The CDR3 loop spans 18 amino acids. After removal of 0 bases from V and 3 bases from J, the junction contained 4 bases not matched to a gene. In DNA form, the CDR3 reads TGTGCCAGCAGTTACTCCCGGACTAGCGGGGGTGACACCGGGGAGCTGTTTTTT. Translating gives CASSYSRTSGGDTGELFF.